The following is a TCR beta chain sequence with its context. Its antigen is currently unknown. These data belong to a study of neoadjuvant nivolumab and ipilimumab in lung cancer. Study information: Patients got nivolumab 3 mg/kg on days 1, 15 and 29; combination added ipilimumab 1 mg/kg day 1. General study points: Compared with tumor-adjacent uninvolved lung, resected tumors showed greater richness and clonality. Only two of four nivolumab-treated tumors gained richness and clonality by surgery. TCR clonality did not significantly correlate with pathologic tumor regression.

Libraries were prepared by immunoSEQ multiplex PCR; TCRdb keeps only in-frame clonotypes and omits some of them. The profile covers 30,000 to 35,000 clones, with 90% appearing a single time and approximately 5% taken by the ten largest. The sequences come from peripheral blood, collected after neoadjuvant nivolumab, alone or with ipilimumab, at or shortly before surgery. The sequence was collected from an adult with non-small cell lung cancer.

CDR3 residues: CAIRGTTDQPQHF. In DNA, the CDR3 is TGTGCCATCAGAGGCACAACGGATCAGCCCCAGCATTTT. The chain couples TRBV10-3 to TRBJ1-5; D ambiguous. Germline values: CDR1 ENHRY, CDR2 SYGVKD. V was trimmed by 6 bases and J by 5 bases, leaving 11 bases between them. This CDR3 region has 13 residues.